These T cell receptor beta chains were read from a single sample in a study of shared clonotypes between healthy human individuals. TCRdb keeps only in-frame clones here, not all; method: immunoSEQ multiplex PCR. The sample lists around 450,000 clones, around 79% seen once, with about 13% in the top ten. Material: PBMCs. These receptors were obtained from a woman aged 40 to 50 in good health. Some clones in this sample may be carry-over from other donors' samples. CDR3s leave out the opening cysteine and the closing phenylalanine or tryptophan.

CDR3 length	V gene	J gene	CDR3 protein
12	TRBV28	TRBJ2-7	ASSSPGMAYEQY
9	TRBV28	TRBJ1-1	AITRNTEAF
15	TRBV28	TRBJ2-4	ASSHGGVDLAKNIQY
9	TRBV28	-	ASSSLYEQY
14	TRBV28	TRBJ1-4	ASSLGPQAAGEKLF
15	TRBV4-1	TRBJ2-7	ASSQDPLTGKSSEQY
11	TRBV7-2	TRBJ1-3	ASSDKGGNTIY
14	TRBV9	TRBJ2-3	ASSVGPGGGTDTQY
12	TRBV2	TRBJ2-7	ASTGVQHKREQY
13	TRBV27	TRBJ2-7	ASKDRAGRLYEQY
14	TRBV4-1	TRBJ1-3	ASTNSGFLSGNTIY
11	TRBV5-1	TRBJ2-7	ASSLGQFYEQY
12	TRBV2	TRBJ2-3	ASNLDRGTDTQY
13	TRBV2	TRBJ2-2	ASGERGVKTGELF
13	TRBV6-5	TRBJ1-1	ASSPGGGMNTEAF
11	TRBV7-9	TRBJ1-2	ASSLGGGNGYT
17	TRBV7-2	TRBJ2-5	ASSLEPKFQGGRGETQY
14	TRBV5-6	TRBJ1-6	ASSLSRQGARSPLH
15	TRBV27	TRBJ2-1	ASSLFFPAKREVEQF
15	TRBV4-3	TRBJ2-1	ASSQDLGAGVVNEQF
10	TRBV7-8	TRBJ2-2	AWRNTTGELF
13	TRBV6-1	TRBJ1-5	ASTRGRTGNQPQH
13	TRBV18	TRBJ1-4	ASSPREGTNEKLF
12	TRBV7-9	TRBJ1-2	ASSSVGQGDGYT
13	TRBV4-1	TRBJ2-2	ASSRRDTNTGELF
13	TRBV11-2	TRBJ1-2	ASSSLSGRDYGYT
17	TRBV5-1	TRBJ2-3	ASSVPGQGPNALTDTQY
14	TRBV7-9	TRBJ2-1	ASSHRTSGTYNEQF
13	TRBV5-1	TRBJ2-1	ASSLELAGIDEQF
13	TRBV6-6	TRBJ2-7	ASSYGGTTTYEQY
12	TRBV5-1	TRBJ2-7	ASSSGVLSYEQY
11	TRBV14	TRBJ2-1	ASSQVGTGAQF
13	TRBV5-5	TRBJ2-7	ASSQGQGRSYEQY
12	TRBV7-9	TRBJ2-4	ASSKGTDGNIQY
10	TRBV28	-	ASSLTQYEQY
11	TRBV2	TRBJ2-2	ASKQGGGGELF
13	TRBV6-6	TRBJ1-2	ASSQRWGSTGGYT